These 31 T cell receptor beta chains were sequenced from one sample in a study of blood T cell repertoires in COVID-19. Some clones are missing from TCRdb's copy, which holds only in-frame ones; the method was immunoSEQ multiplex PCR. The data show nearly 110,000 clones, approximately 88% seen once. The sample comprised peripheral blood. These receptors were obtained from a man aged 35 to 55 with active or convalescent COVID-19.

In this sample, this clone turned up once. V is TRBV2 and J is TRBJ1-5, with TRBD1 as a possible D gene (5 bases). The CDR3 totals 12 residues. Germline V gene data show CDR1 as SNHLY and CDR2 as FYNNEI. Deletions cut 7 bases from V and 3 bases from J, with 7 bases between. CDR3 region: CASKGANQPQHF. CDR3 bases: TGTGCCAGCAAAGGGGCCAATCAGCCCCAGCATTTT.

The CDR3 nucleotides are TGTGCCAGCAGCCCTAATAATTCACCCCTCCACTTT. It translates to CASSPNNSPLHF. V usage is TRBV7-9 and J usage is TRBJ1-6; D is unresolved. Trimming stripped 5 bases from V and 5 bases from J, with 4 bases between. Germline assignment: CDR1 SEHNR and CDR2 FQNEAQ (reference sequence). This CDR3 region has 12 residues.

This chain connects TRBV24-1 to TRBJ2-2, with a weak D call TRBD2 (5 bases). The germline V and J ends were trimmed by 10 bases and 3 bases, with 14 bases remaining between them. This CDR3 region has 14 residues. Germline lookup yields CDR1 KGHDR and CDR2 SFDVKD. The DNA of the CDR3 is TGTGCCACTCTAGGAGGCGCCGACACCGGGGAGCTGTTTTTT. This gives the protein CATLGGADTGELFF.

V usage is TRBV27 and J usage is TRBJ2-7; 10 positions match TRBD2. From germline, CDR1 is MNHEY and CDR2 SMNVEV (reference sequence). The CDR3 has 14 residues. After removal of 8 bases from V and 4 bases from J, the junction contained 8 bases not matched to a gene. The DNA of the CDR3 is TGTGCCAGCCGTAGGACTAGCGGAAGATACGAGCAGTACTTC. Translation: CASRRTSGRYEQYF.

This clone was seen only a few times. The chain employs TRBV6-5 and TRBJ1-1, with 7 bases lining up with TRBD1. The CDR3 has 13 residues. V shed 0 bases and J 8 bases; nucleotides not matched to a gene: 3. Germline V gene sequence: CDR1 MNHEY, CDR2 SVGAGI. The CDR3 sequence is CASSYSTGLEAFF. In DNA, the CDR3 is TGTGCCAGCAGTTACTCGACAGGGCTGGAAGCTTTCTTT.

This chain joins TRBV19 and TRBJ2-1; 8 positions agree with TRBD2. Looked up from germline, CDR1 is LNHDA and CDR2 is SQIVND (reference sequence). CDR3 size: 16 residues. V lost 3 bases to trimming and J lost 2 bases; unmatched junction nucleotides: 6. CDR3 sequence reads: CASSIAPAGAYNEQFF. CDR3 sequence (DNA): TGTGCCAGTAGTATTGCCCCAGCGGGAGCCTACAATGAGCAGTTCTTC. Looking up the rest from reference TRBV19 and TRBJ2-1 gives the full variable domain: DGGITQSPKYLFRKEGQNVTLSCEQNLNHDAMYWYRQDPGQGLRLIYYSQIVNDFQKGDIAEGYSVSREKKESFPLTVTSAQKNPTAFYLCASSIAPAGAYNEQFFGPGTRLTVL.

This chain joins TRBV6-5 and TRBJ1-6; 8 nucleotides match TRBD1. The CDR3 extends over 15 amino acids. V was clipped by 5 bases and J by 6 bases; unmatched bases: 6. From germline, CDR1 is MNHEY and CDR2 SVGAGI. CDR3 residues: CASSRRGQVNSPLHF. The CDR3 nucleotides are TGTGCCAGCAGTCGACGGGGACAGGTTAATTCACCCCTCCACTTT.

The chain employs TRBV19 and TRBJ1-5; D is undetermined. Trimming took 9 bases from V and 0 from J, leaving 15 bases between them. Per germline, CDR1 LNHDA and CDR2 SQIVND (reference sequence). This CDR3 contains 15 residues. CDR3 sequence: CASRAAGTSNQPQHF. The CDR3 DNA is TGTGCCAGCCGAGCGGCCGGTACTAGCAATCAGCCCCAGCATTTT.

The chain's CDR3 is CAWSVHGAQDPQHF. CDR3 sequence (DNA): TGTGCCTGGAGTGTACATGGGGCCCAGGACCCCCAGCATTTT. This chain links TRBV30 with TRBJ1-5, with a possible D match to TRBD1 (5 bases). The length of the CDR3 is 14 residues. Germline CDR1 and CDR2: GTSNPN and SVGIG (reference sequence). V gave up 0 bases and J gave up 10 bases, with 16 bases separating them.

This clone appeared a single time. V gene TRBV25-1 combines with J gene TRBJ2-3; tentative D call: TRBD1 (5 bases). This CDR3 region has 12 residues. From germline, CDR1 is MGHDK and CDR2 SYGVNS. Between the trimmed V and J ends, which lost 5 bases and 9 bases, there was a span of 12 bases. In DNA, the CDR3 is TGTGCCAGCAGTTACCAGGGTTTGACGCAGTATTTT. Protein sequence: CASSYQGLTQYF.

This chain links TRBV5-4 with TRBJ1-2; 8 nucleotides align to TRBD1. Germline trimming cut 0 bases from V and 4 bases from J; bases unmatched to any gene: 5. In germline, CDR1 is SGHNT, CDR2 YYREEE (reference sequence). This CDR3 is 15 amino acids long. The CDR3 reads CASSLGGGQGYGYTF. For the CDR3, the DNA is TGTGCCAGCAGCTTGGGGGGCGGACAGGGCTATGGCTACACCTTC.

CDR3 in amino acids: CASIPGQFYGYTF. As DNA, the CDR3 is TGTGCCAGTATTCCGGGACAGTTCTATGGCTACACCTTC. V gene TRBV28 combines with J gene TRBJ1-2; 7 positions match TRBD1. CDR1 and CDR2 (germline): MDHEN, SYDVKM. The CDR3 consists of 13 residues. The V segment lost 9 bases and the J segment 4 bases; nucleotides outside the gene matches: 8.

J is TRBJ1-2 and V is TRBV2; no clear D gene. The V end was cut by 7 bases, the J end by 0 bases, with 9 bases between. There are 13 residues in the CDR3. Per the germline V gene, CDR1 is SNHLY and CDR2 is FYNNEI. The CDR3 DNA reads as TGTGCCAGCAACAGTGTCGCTAACTATGGCTACACCTTC. Its translation is CASNSVANYGYTF.

This clone was recorded a few times. The chain employs TRBV18 and TRBJ1-1; the D gene is possibly TRBD1 (5 bases). The germline V and J ends were trimmed by 4 bases and 5 bases, with 14 bases remaining between them. The CDR3 is 14 amino acids. Germline CDR1 reads KGHSH; CDR2 reads LQKENI. The CDR3 coding sequence is TGTGCCAGCTCACTCACGGAGGGGAGGACTGAAGCTTTCTTT. Its protein is CASSLTEGRTEAFF. The full variable domain, in which reference TRBV18 and TRBJ1-1 provide the parts outside the CDR3, is NAGVMQNPRHLVRRRGQEARLRCSPMKGHSHVYWYRQLPEEGLKFMVYLQKENIIDESGMPKERFSAEFPKEGPSILRIQQVVRGDSAAYFCASSLTEGRTEAFFGQGTRLTVV.

The V gene is TRBV4-1, the J gene TRBJ2-5, with 14 bases lining up with TRBD2. The CDR3 has 16 residues. Germline CDR1 is MGHRA and CDR2 is YSYEKL. V lost 6 bases, J lost 4 bases, and 7 bases stayed unmatched. CDR3 residues: CASRQTGTSGRETQYF. The CDR3 DNA reads as TGCGCCAGCAGACAAACAGGGACTAGCGGGAGAGAGACCCAGTACTTC.

The chain couples TRBV6-4 to TRBJ1-5, with 8 bases aligning to TRBD1. J was trimmed by 4 bases and V by 6 bases; bases with no gene match: 2. Per germline, CDR1 MRHNA and CDR2 SNTAGT. The CDR3 runs to 13 residues. The CDR3 DNA sequence: TGTGCCAGCAGCCGGGACAGGAATCAGCCCCAGCATTTT. It specifies CASSRDRNQPQHF.

The V and J genes are TRBV10-1 and TRBJ2-6, with 11 bases matching TRBD2. From germline, CDR1 is WNHNN and CDR2 SYGVQD (reference sequence). Unmatched junction bases numbered 6, after V lost 6 bases and J lost 5 bases. The CDR3 is 16 amino acids. CDR3 in amino acids: CASRLAGASWANVLTF. The CDR3 DNA follows: TGCGCCAGCAGACTAGCGGGAGCCTCCTGGGCCAACGTCCTGACTTTC.

This chain connects TRBV21-1 to TRBJ2-5; TRBD2, the table's D call, lacks a check against the DNA. TRBV21-1 is listed as a pseudogene. The CDR3 length is 15 residues. The CDR3 spells CARGKLAGDGETQYF. DNA for the CDR3: TGTGCCAGGGGTAAACTAGCGGGAGACGGGGAGACCCAGTACTTC.

The J gene is TRBJ1-2, the V gene TRBV5-8, with TRBD1 as a possible D gene (5 bases). Germline CDR1 SGHTS, CDR2 YDEGEE. Trimming shortened V by 1 base and J by 6 bases, and 7 bases separated the two germline ends. This CDR3 comprises 12 residues. CDR3 residues: CASSLRGNGYTF. The CDR3 nucleotides read TGTGCCAGCAGCTTGCGGGGGAATGGCTACACCTTC.

The rearrangement links TRBV5-1 to TRBJ2-1; 9 bases are a match to TRBD2. This CDR3 is built from 14 residues. Unmatched junction bases numbered 7, after V lost 4 bases and J lost 8 bases. From germline, CDR1 is SGHRS and CDR2 YFSETQ. The CDR3 bases are TGCGCCAGCAGCCCCCGACTAGCGGAGGATGAGCAGTTCTTC. It encodes CASSPRLAEDEQFF.

This clone was detected only once. The chain links TRBV7-2 to TRBJ2-1; 10 bases match TRBD2. V lost 1 base and J lost 9; bases outside the gene matches: 9. Germline-derived CDR1 and CDR2 are SGHTA and FQGNSA. The CDR3 extends over 16 amino acids. CDR3 residues: CASSLGPSGSMGEQFF. The CDR3 nucleotides read TGTGCCAGCAGCTTAGGGCCTAGCGGGAGTATGGGTGAGCAGTTCTTC.

This chain connects TRBV5-1 to TRBJ2-4; the D gene is possibly TRBD2 (6 bases). V was cut by 2 bases and J by 6 bases, with 18 bases left in between. The germline V gene encodes CDR1 SGHRS and CDR2 YFSETQ. The CDR3 loop spans 16 amino acids. CDR3 amino acids: CASSFVGTSQGNIQYF. CDR3 DNA sequence: TGCGCCAGCAGCTTTGTGGGCACTAGCCAGGGAAACATTCAGTACTTC.

V gene TRBV5-1 combines with J gene TRBJ1-4; 8 nucleotides line up with TRBD1. From germline, CDR1 is SGHRS and CDR2 YFSETQ. This CDR3 region has 13 residues. With 4 bases clipped from V and 8 bases from J, the junction kept 4 bases outside the gene matches. CDR3 sequence reads: CASSEGTGEKLFF. As DNA, the CDR3 is TGCGCCAGCAGCGAGGGGACAGGCGAAAAACTGTTTTTT.

The rearrangement joins TRBV7-8 to TRBJ2-1; TRBD1 matches at 10 bases. This CDR3 has 16 amino acids. V was pared by 4 bases and J by 10 bases, with 13 bases of the junction left unmatched. Germline loops: CDR1 SGHVS, CDR2 FQNEAQ. DNA of the CDR3: TGTGCCAGCAGCTCCTGGACAGGGGGTAGCGTCTGGGAGCAGTTCTTC. This encodes CASSSWTGGSVWEQFF.

J is TRBJ1-1 and V is TRBV28, with D unresolved. V was trimmed by 10 bases and J by 0 bases, leaving 6 bases between them. Germline CDR1 MDHEN, CDR2 SYDVKM. The CDR3 runs to 11 residues. Here the CDR3 reads CATGLNTEAFF. In DNA form, the CDR3 reads TGTGCCACCGGTTTGAACACTGAAGCTTTCTTT.

The gene calls are TRBV6-5 and TRBJ2-5, with 8 bases lining up with TRBD1. V dropped 2 bases and J dropped 5; count of bases not matched to a gene: 4. The CDR3 totals 14 residues. In germline, CDR1 is MNHEY, CDR2 SVGAGI. The CDR3 reads CASSYGTGGETQYF. The CDR3 nucleotides read TGTGCCAGCAGTTACGGGACAGGCGGGGAGACCCAGTACTTC.

J is TRBJ1-2 and V is TRBV4-3; the match to TRBD1 covers 10 bases. The CDR3 is 16 amino acids. V lost 4 bases to trimming and J lost 7 bases; unmatched junction nucleotides: 12. Germline V gene lookup returns CDR1 LGHNA and CDR2 YSLEER. Here the CDR3 reads CASSPLVTGGEGGYTF. DNA of the CDR3: TGCGCCAGCAGCCCCCTCGTGACAGGGGGCGAGGGTGGCTACACCTTC.

The chain links TRBV30 to TRBJ1-2; D ambiguous. This CDR3 comprises 12 residues. Germline V gives CDR1 GTSNPN, CDR2 SVGIG (reference sequence). V was clipped by 2 bases and J by 4 bases, with 8 bases between them. CDR3 loop: CAWSPLLYGYTF. The CDR3 nucleotides are TGTGCCTGGAGTCCCCTCCTCTATGGCTACACCTTC. The complete variable domain, with remaining parts taken from reference TRBV30 and TRBJ1-2, reads SQTIHQWPATLVQPVGSPLSLECTVEGTSNPNLYWYRQAAGRGLQLLFYSVGIGQISSEVPQNLSASRPQDRQFILSSKKLLLSDSGFYLCAWSPLLYGYTFGSGTRLTVV.

The J gene is TRBJ1-1, the V gene TRBV4-1, with 11 bases fitting TRBD1. V lost 1 base to trimming and J lost 2 bases; unmatched junction nucleotides: 6. Looked up from germline, CDR1 is MGHRA and CDR2 is YSYEKL. The CDR3 sequence is 17 residues long. CDR3 in DNA: TGCGCCAGCAGCCAAGGGGGGACAGGGGGTGAAAACACTGAAGCTTTCTTT. Translation gives CASSQGGTGGENTEAFF.

This chain uses TRBV5-1 with TRBJ2-7; a possible D gene is TRBD2 (6 bases). Trimming removed 0 bases at V and 3 bases at J, with 13 bases between. The CDR3 is made up of 15 amino acids. Germline lookup yields CDR1 SGHRS and CDR2 YFSETQ. Here the CDR3 DNA reads TGCGCCAGCAGCTTGGAGGGCGGGACCTTCTACGAGCAGTACTTC. Translating it yields CASSLEGGTFYEQYF.

The V call is TRBV5-6, the J call TRBJ2-1; D not certain. V dropped 1 base and J dropped 7 bases, with 3 bases sitting between them. Per the germline V gene, CDR1 is SGHDT and CDR2 is YYEEEE. This CDR3 has 11 residues. The CDR3 DNA sequence: TGTGCCAGCAGCTTGCTGAATGAGCAGTTCTTC. Encoded protein: CASSLLNEQFF.